This T cell receptor beta chain was captured by sequencing in a study of T cell changes during pregnancy in multiple sclerosis. Trimming removed 0 bases at V and 2 bases at J, with 10 bases between. CDR3 length: 15 residues. Germline V gene data show CDR1 as LNHNV and CDR2 as YYDKDF (reference sequence). Repertoires were generated with immunoSEQ multiplex PCR, while TCRdb's copy carries only in-frame clones and drops some. The sample gives 40,000 to 55,000 clones, roughly 90% of which show up once; roughly 1.5% is in the top ten. The receptor comes from a female donor in good health, enrolled as a control in a pregnancy study. The V call is TRBV15, the J call TRBJ2-5; D might be TRBD2 (6 bases). The material sequenced was peripheral blood, taken in the first trimester of pregnancy. The CDR3 here is CATSRDVGGQETQYF. CDR3 bases: TGTGCCACCAGCAGAGATGTGGGGGGACAAGAGACCCAGTACTTC.